The 13 T cell receptor beta chains below come from one sample, sequenced in a study of regulatory T cells in long-lasting Graves disease. Stated time point: newly diagnosed GD, antithyroid drugs for less than 3 months. Generation of the TCR library employed RNA extracted from PBMCs. TCR beta libraries were built with iRepertoire HTBI primers and Arm-PCR of CDR3 regions. TCRdb itself ran the multiplex PCR reads through MiXCR, one entry per CDR3 protein. This table holds 250,000 or so distinct CDR3 sequences, about 17% found once. The same sample was also used in a study of T cells in Graves' hyperthyroidism and ophthalmopathy.

The sequencing used peripheral blood mononuclear cells (PBMCs), collected at new diagnosis, from a patient treated with antithyroid drugs. The receptors derive from a woman aged 25 to 39 with Graves disease.

This clonotype was detected ten times or more. The chain has TRBV20-1 and TRBJ1-2, with D tentatively TRBD1 (6 bases). This CDR3 spans 13 amino acids. Trimming took 3 bases from V and 3 from J, leaving 11 bases between them. Germline CDR1 reads DFQATT; CDR2 reads SNEGSKA (reference sequence). The CDR3, as DNA: TGCAGTGCTAGTACAGGGAATTACTATGGCTACACCTTC. Amino acid sequence: CSASTGNYYGYTF.

In this sample, this clonotype turned up many times. CDR3 nucleotides: TGTGCCAGCTACAGGGGGAACACTGAAGCTTTCTTT. Translating gives CASYRGNTEAFF. The V call is TRBV7-9, the J call TRBJ1-1; 7 positions agree with TRBD1. The CDR3 is 12 residues long. V lost 8 bases, J lost 1 base, and 1 base stayed unmatched. The germline V gene encodes CDR1 SEHNR and CDR2 FQNEAQ (reference sequence).

This clonotype was recorded many times. The rearrangement links TRBV24-1 to TRBJ2-2, with D perhaps TRBD2 (5 bases). Germline values: CDR1 KGHDR, CDR2 SFDVKD. V shed 0 bases and J shed 9 bases, with 7 bases lying between them. CDR3 size: 13 residues. The CDR3 reads CATSDLEGRELFF. The CDR3 nucleotides are TGTGCCACCAGTGATTTGGAGGGTCGGGAGCTGTTTTTT.

This clonotype came up many times. V and J are TRBV12-3 or TRBV12-4 and TRBJ1-4, with D possibly being TRBD1 (5 bases). Trimming shortened V by 0 bases and J by 7 bases, and 12 bases separated the two germline ends. The CDR3 spans 15 residues. The CDR3 DNA reads TGTGCCAGCAGTTTAGCGTTCGGGGGTAGTGAAAAACTGTTTTTT. Its protein product is CASSLAFGGSEKLFF.

This clonotype was recorded many times. The chain carries TRBV7-9 and TRBJ1-1; no reliable D call. Deletions cut 1 base from V and 0 bases from J, with 9 bases between. The CDR3 covers 15 residues. The germline gives CDR1 SEHNR, CDR2 FQNEAQ (reference sequence). In nucleotides, the CDR3 is TGTGCCAGCAGCTTAGAGCCAGGCATGAACACTGAAGCTTTCTTT. Amino acid sequence: CASSLEPGMNTEAFF.

Note on this clonotype: This sequence is one base from a far larger clone and is likely a read error. V is TRBV7-6 and J is TRBJ1-1; D is undetermined. Trimming removed 5 bases from V and 2 bases from J, with 12 bases in between. Per the germline V gene, CDR1 is SGHVS and CDR2 is FNYEAQ. The CDR3 is 14 amino acids. The CDR3 DNA is TGTGCCAGCAGCCTCTCAGAAGCTAACACTGAAGCTTTCTTT. It codes for CASSLSEANTEAFF.

This clonotype showed up many times. The chain carries TRBV12-5 and TRBJ1-5; D is perhaps TRBD1 (6 bases). CDR1 and CDR2 (germline): LGHNT, FRNRAP. This CDR3 contains 13 residues. V lost 4 bases and J 6 bases, leaving 10 bases between the germline ends. CDR3 in DNA: TGTGCTAGTGGTTCCTACAGGGTTCAGCCCCAGCATTTT. Protein: CASGSYRVQPQHF. Combining the CDR3 with reference TRBV12-5 and TRBJ1-5 gives the whole variable domain DARVTQTPRHKVTEMGQEVTMRCQPILGHNTVFWYRQTMMQGLELLAYFRNRAPLDDSGMPKDRFSAEMPDATLATLKIQPSEPRDSAVYFCASGSYRVQPQHFGDGTRLSIL.

The chain uses TRBV7-8 and TRBJ1-2, with D perhaps matching TRBD1 (5 bases). This CDR3 is built from 14 residues. Germline V lookup: CDR1 SGHVS, CDR2 FQNEAQ. V was trimmed by 2 bases and J by 4 bases, leaving 11 bases between them. CDR3 protein: CASSLRWGVYGYTF. In DNA, the CDR3 is TGTGCCAGCAGCTTAAGGTGGGGGGTCTATGGCTACACCTTC.

This clonotype is medium-sized by share. The rearrangement links TRBV5-1 to TRBJ2-1; 14 bases fit TRBD2. The CDR3 runs 19 residues. V shed 7 bases, J shed 4 bases, and the junction held 16 bases outside the gene matches. Germline V gene data show CDR1 as SGHRS and CDR2 as YFSETQ. The CDR3 sequence is CASPDLGLAGEAPYNEQFF. DNA for the CDR3: TGCGCCAGCCCTGATCTGGGACTAGCGGGGGAAGCACCATACAATGAGCAGTTCTTC.

This clonotype was detected many times. The chain has TRBV6-1 and TRBJ1-2; 7 bases map to TRBD1. Germline CDR1 MNHNS, CDR2 SASEGT. With 0 bases clipped from V and 4 bases from J, the junction kept 2 bases outside the gene matches. There are 14 residues in the CDR3. CDR3 sequence: CASSEAPGGYGYTF. CDR3 sequence (DNA): TGTGCCAGCAGTGAAGCCCCAGGGGGCTATGGCTACACCTTC.

Details on this clonotype: This likely reflects a read error, since a far larger clone is one base away. The CDR3 region has the DNA TGTGCCAGCTCCTCCGAGACAGGGACCAGGGACACTGAAGCTTTCTTT. Its translation is CASSSETGTRDTEAFF. V and J are TRBV6-5 and TRBJ1-1, with 7 bases lining up with TRBD1. Germline CDR1 MNHEY, CDR2 SVGAGI. The V and J ends lost 8 bases and 3 bases, in that order; junction bases with no gene match: 15. This CDR3 spans 16 amino acids.

The table lists this clonotype with many counts. This chain uses TRBV5-1 with TRBJ1-2; D remains unclear. Germline assignment: CDR1 SGHRS and CDR2 YFSETQ. The CDR3 runs to 13 residues. Trimming took off 4 bases at V and 1 base at J, with 8 bases between the two ends. CDR3 sequence (DNA): TGCGCCAGCAGCCCCACCCTTAACTATGGCTACACCTTC. Translated, it gives CASSPTLNYGYTF.

To note about this clonotype: Germline is not matched at one junction end, which may reflect a read error. This sequence joins TRBV6-1 and TRBJ2-1; D possibly corresponds to TRBD2 (6 bases). Near its end, the DNA agrees better with TRBJ2-5, so the J call may be wrong. Germline V CDR1 and CDR2: MNHNS, SASEGT. CDR3 length: 13 residues. The CDR3 DNA reads as TGTGCCGGCAGTGAAAATTTTTGGGAGGCCCAGTACTTC. Residues: CAGSENFWEAQYF.